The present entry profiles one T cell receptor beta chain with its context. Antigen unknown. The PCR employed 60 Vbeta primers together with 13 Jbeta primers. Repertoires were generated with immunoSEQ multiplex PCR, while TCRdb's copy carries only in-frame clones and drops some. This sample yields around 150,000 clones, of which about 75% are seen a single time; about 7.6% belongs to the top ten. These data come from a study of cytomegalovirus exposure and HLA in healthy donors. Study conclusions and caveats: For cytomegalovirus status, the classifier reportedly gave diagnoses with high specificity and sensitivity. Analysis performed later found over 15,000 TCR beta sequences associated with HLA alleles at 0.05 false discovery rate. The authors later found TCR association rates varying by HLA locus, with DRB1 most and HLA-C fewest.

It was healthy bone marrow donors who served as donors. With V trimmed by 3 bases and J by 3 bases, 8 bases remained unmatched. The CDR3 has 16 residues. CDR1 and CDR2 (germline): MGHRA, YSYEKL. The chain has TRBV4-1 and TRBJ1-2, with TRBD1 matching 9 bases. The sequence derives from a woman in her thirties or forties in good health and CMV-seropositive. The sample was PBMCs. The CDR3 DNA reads TGCGCCAGCAGCCACCGAGGGACAGGGAGTGACTATGGCTACACCTTC. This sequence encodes CASSHRGTGSDYGYTF.